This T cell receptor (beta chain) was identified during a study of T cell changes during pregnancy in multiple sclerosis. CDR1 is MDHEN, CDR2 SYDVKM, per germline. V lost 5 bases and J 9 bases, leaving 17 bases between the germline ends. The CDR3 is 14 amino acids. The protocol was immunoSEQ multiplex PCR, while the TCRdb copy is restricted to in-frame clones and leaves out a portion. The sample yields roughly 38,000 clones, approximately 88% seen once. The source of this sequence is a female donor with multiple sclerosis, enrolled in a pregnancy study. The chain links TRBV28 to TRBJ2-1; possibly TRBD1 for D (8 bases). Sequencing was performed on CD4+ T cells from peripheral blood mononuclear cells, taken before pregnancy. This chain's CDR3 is CASSTISGTGEQFF. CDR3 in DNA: TGTGCCAGCAGTACTATAAGCGGGACAGGTGAGCAGTTCTTC.